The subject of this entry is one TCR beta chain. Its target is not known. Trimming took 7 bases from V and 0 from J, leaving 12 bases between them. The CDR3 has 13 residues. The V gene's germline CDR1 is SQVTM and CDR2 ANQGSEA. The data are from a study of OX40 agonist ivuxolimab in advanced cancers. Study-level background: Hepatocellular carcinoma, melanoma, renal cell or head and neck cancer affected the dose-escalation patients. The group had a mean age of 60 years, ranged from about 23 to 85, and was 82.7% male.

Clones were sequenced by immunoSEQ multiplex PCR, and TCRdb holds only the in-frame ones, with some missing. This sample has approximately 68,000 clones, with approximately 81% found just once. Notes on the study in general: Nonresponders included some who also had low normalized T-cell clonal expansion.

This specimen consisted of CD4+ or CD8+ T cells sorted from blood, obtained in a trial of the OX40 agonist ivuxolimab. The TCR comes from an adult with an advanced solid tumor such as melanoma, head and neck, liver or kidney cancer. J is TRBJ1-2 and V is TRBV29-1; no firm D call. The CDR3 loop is CSATFGANYGYTF. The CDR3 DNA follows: TGCAGCGCGACATTTGGGGCTAACTATGGCTACACCTTC.